The clone carrying this T cell receptor (beta chain) was observed a few times. Its target is unknown. The study reverse transcribed the entire isolated RNA, so it sequenced expressed TCRB transcripts. Read counts averaged approximately 3.3 million for samples of naive, central memory and regulatory T cells. The data were produced by immunoSEQ multiplex PCR, yet TCRdb's version contains in-frame clones alone and is incomplete. The table has 300,000 or so clones, approximately 9.9% seen once. The sample originates from a study of beta chain features in type 1 diabetes. Background on the study: Cells sorted and examined across all samples totaled more than 95,000,000.

Findings and caveats of the study: In every one of the four CD4+ subsets, TCRB CDR3s were moderately but significantly shorter in Type 1 diabetes patients. The study found that naive, central memory and Treg TCRB repertoires appeared more similar in patients than in healthy donors.

This clonotype was sampled from a man aged 25 to 40 with type 1 diabetes. The sequenced material came from central memory CD4+ T cells from blood.

CDR3 nucleotide sequence: TGTGCCAGTAAGGCTAGCGGGGGACTCACAGAGACCCAGTACTTC. Protein: CASKASGGLTETQYF. The chain joins TRBV19 to TRBJ2-5; 10 positions match TRBD2. The junction had 9 bases not matched to a gene; V was cut back by 7 bases and J by 4 bases. Germline CDR1 and CDR2: LNHDA and SQIVND (reference sequence). This CDR3 is 15 amino acids long.